This is a list of T cell receptor beta chains from one sample in a study of CD8 T cells in ankylosing spondylitis. TCRdb recomputed calls from the 5' RACE reads with MiXCR, one row per CDR3 protein. The sample carries 30,000 to 45,000 distinct CDR3 sequences, 6% recorded once. The sample comprised blood, either unsorted or a sorted T cell fraction (not recorded which). The receptor source for this set is a male donor with ankylosing spondylitis or in good health (not recorded which). Both conserved end residues are part of each CDR3. The D gene is left open where the match is weak. Expanded clones get a size class; other rows say once, few or many, or leave the size out.

j_call d_call v_call clone_size cdr3_nt cdr3_aa
TRBJ2-7 TRBD1 TRBV7-9 many TGTGCCAGCAGCTTAGGTCCCGGGACAGGGGATTACGAGCAGTACTTC CASSLGPGTGDYEQYF
TRBJ1-1 . TRBV7-3 many TGTGCCAGCAGCTTAAAGGCAGACCCCACCGGTACGTTGGTAGCTTTCTTT CASSLKADPTGTLVAFF
TRBJ1-1 . TRBV6-2/TRBV6-3 many TGTGCCAGCAGTTTACAGGGAGGGACTGAAGCTTTCTTT CASSLQGGTEAFF
TRBJ2-7 . TRBV5-1 many TGCGCCAGCAGCGTGGGTGGTAGGGCCGACTCCTACGAGCAGTACTTC CASSVGGRADSYEQYF
TRBJ2-1 TRBD2 TRBV20-1 many TGCAGTGCTTCCGGGGGCCTAGCGGGGGTCAATGAGCAGTTCTTC CSASGGLAGVNEQFF
TRBJ2-6 . TRBV7-9 many TGTGCCTGCCGGGCTGGGGCCAACGTCCTGACTTTC CACRAGANVLTF
TRBJ2-6 . TRBV5-1 . TGCGCCAGCAGCTTGGGTGAGAATTCCGTGGCCAACGCCCTGACTTTC CASSLGENSVANALTF
TRBJ2-7 . TRBV10-3 many TGTGCCATCCGGACAGCTAAATACGAGCAGTACTTC CAIRTAKYEQYF
TRBJ2-5 TRBD2 TRBV5-1 many TGCGCCAGCAGCTTGGCCTCCAGCGGGGAAGAGACCCAGTACTTC CASSLASSGEETQYF
TRBJ2-1 TRBD2 TRBV6-2/TRBV6-3 many TGTGCCAGCAGCCCTGGACTAGCGGGGGGCCGGCAAAGGAATGAGCAGTTCTTC CASSPGLAGGRQRNEQFF
TRBJ2-3 . TRBV29-1 many TGCAGCGTTGAAGGTGCAGGGGACACAGATACGCAGTATTTT CSVEGAGDTDTQYF
TRBJ2-1 . TRBV9 many TGTGCCAGCAGCGTAGAGGCTCTCCCGAACCATTACAATGAGCAGTTCTTC CASSVEALPNHYNEQFF
TRBJ1-2 . TRBV27 many TGTGCCAGCAGTTTTCGAGCAAATAACTATGGCTACACCTTC CASSFRANNYGYTF
TRBJ1-4 . TRBV20-1 many TGCAGTTCTCGCCAGAGTACTAATGAAAAACTGTTTTTT CSSRQSTNEKLFF